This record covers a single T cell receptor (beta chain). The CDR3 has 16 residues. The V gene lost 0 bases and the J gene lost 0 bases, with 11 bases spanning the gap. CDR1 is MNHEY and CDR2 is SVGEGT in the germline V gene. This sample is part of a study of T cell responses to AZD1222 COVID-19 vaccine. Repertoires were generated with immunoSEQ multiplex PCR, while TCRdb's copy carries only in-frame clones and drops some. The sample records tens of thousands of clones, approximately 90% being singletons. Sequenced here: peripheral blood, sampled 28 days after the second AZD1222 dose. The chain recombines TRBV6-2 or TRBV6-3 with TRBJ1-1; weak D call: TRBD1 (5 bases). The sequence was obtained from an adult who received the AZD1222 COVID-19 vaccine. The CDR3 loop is CASSYSSGALNTEAFF. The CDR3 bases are TGTGCCAGCAGTTACTCGAGCGGGGCTCTGAACACTGAAGCTTTCTTT.